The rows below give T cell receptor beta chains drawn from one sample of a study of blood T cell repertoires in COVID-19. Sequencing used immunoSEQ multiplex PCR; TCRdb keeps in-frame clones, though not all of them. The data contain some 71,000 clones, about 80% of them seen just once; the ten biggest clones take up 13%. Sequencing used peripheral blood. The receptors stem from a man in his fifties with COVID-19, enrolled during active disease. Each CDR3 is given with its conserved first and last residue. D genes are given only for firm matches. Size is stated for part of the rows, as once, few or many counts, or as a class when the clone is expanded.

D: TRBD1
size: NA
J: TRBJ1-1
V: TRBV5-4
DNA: TGTGCCAGCAGCATACCGACAGGGAGGACTGAAGCTTTCTTT
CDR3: CASSIPTGRTEAFF

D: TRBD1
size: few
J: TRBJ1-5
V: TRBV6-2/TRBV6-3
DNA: TGTGCCAGCAGCTTGACAGGGGGCAATCAGCCCCAGCATTTT
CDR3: CASSLTGGNQPQHF

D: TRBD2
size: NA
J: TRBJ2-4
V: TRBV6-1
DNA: TGTGCCAGCAGTGAAGGCGGGGGGGCGGACATTCAGTACTTC
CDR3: CASSEGGGADIQYF

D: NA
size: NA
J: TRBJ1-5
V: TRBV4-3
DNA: TGCGCCAGCAGTCTGACAGACAATCAGCCCCAGCATTTT
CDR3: CASSLTDNQPQHF

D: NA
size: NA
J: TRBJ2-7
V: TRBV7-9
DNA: TGTGCCAGCAGCTTCCAGGGGGGAAGCTACGAGCAGTACTTC
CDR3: CASSFQGGSYEQYF

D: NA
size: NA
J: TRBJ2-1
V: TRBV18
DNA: TGTGCCAGCTCGCCAGTTAGCGGTGAGCAGTTCTTC
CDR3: CASSPVSGEQFF

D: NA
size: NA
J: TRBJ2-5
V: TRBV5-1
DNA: TGCGCCAGCAGCCTCCAAGAGACCCAGTACTTC
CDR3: CASSLQETQYF

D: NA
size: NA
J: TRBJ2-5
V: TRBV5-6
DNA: TGTGCCAGCAGCTTTTACGGCCAAGAGACCCAGTACTTC
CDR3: CASSFYGQETQYF

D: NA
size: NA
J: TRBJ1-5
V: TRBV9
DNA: TGTGCCAGCAGCGTAGCAGGGGCTGATCAGCCCCAGCATTTT
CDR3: CASSVAGADQPQHF

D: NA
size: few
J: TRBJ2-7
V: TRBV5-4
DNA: TGTGCCAGCAGCCCTAGCGAGGGGAGATTCAGCTCCTACGAGCAGTACTTC
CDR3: CASSPSEGRFSSYEQYF

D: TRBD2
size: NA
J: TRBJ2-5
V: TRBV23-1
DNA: TGCGCCAGCAGGGGACTAGCGGGGGTTGCCCCAGAGACCCAGTACTTC
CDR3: CASRGLAGVAPETQYF

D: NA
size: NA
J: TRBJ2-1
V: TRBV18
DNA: TGTGCCAGCTCACCACTAGCGGCAAGCTCCTACAATGAGCAGTTCTTC
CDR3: CASSPLAASSYNEQFF

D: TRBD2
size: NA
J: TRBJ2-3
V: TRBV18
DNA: TGTGCCAGCTCACCACCCGGACTAGCAGAAGATACGCAGTATTTT
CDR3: CASSPPGLAEDTQYF

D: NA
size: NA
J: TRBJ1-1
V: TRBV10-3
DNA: TGTGCCATCAGCCAGAACACTGAAGCTTTCTTT
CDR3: CAISQNTEAFF

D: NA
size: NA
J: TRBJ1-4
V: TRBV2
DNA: TGTGCCAGCAGCCGGACAGAGAATGAAAAACTGTTTTTT
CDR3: CASSRTENEKLFF

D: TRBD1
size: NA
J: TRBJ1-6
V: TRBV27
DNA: TGTGCCAGCAGGCCGGGACAGCCTTATAATTCACCCCTCCACTTT
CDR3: CASRPGQPYNSPLHF

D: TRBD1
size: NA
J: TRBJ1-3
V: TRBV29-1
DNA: TGCAGCGTTGAAGACCGGGACAGGGGTTCCGGAAACACCATATATTTT
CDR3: CSVEDRDRGSGNTIYF

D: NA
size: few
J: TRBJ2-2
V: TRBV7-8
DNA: TGTGCCAGCAGCCTCGGGGAGTCGAACACCGGGGAGCTGTTTTTT
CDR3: CASSLGESNTGELFF

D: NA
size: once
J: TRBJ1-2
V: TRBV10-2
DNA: TGCGCCAGCAGTGGTCGGGGGGCACCGGCGGGGGGAGGCTATGGCTACACCTTC
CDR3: CASSGRGAPAGGGYGYTF

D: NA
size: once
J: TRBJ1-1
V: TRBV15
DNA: TGTGCCACCAGCAGATCCCGGGGGTACAGTTCAGAAGCTTTCTTT
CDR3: CATSRSRGYSSEAFF

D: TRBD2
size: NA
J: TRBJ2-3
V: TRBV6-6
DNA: TGTGCCAGCAGACACAACGGACTAGCGGGGGCAGATACGCAGTATTTT
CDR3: CASRHNGLAGADTQYF

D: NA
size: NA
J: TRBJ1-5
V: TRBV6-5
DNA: TGTGCCAGCACGGGGGGCGCCGGCAATCAGCCCCAGCATTTT
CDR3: CASTGGAGNQPQHF

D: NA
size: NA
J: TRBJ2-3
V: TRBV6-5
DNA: TGTGCCAGCAGTTCATCAGGGTATACGCAGTATTTT
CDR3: CASSSSGYTQYF

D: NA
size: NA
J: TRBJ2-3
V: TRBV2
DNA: TGTGCCAGCAGTGCCCCCCTAGTACACACAGATACGCAGTATTTT
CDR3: CASSAPLVHTDTQYF

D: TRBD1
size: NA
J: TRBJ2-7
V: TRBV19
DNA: TGTGCCAGTCGCAGGGGGCGCACCTACGAGCAGTACTTC
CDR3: CASRRGRTYEQYF

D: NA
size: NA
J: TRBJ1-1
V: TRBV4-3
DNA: TGCGCCAGCAGGGCAGCGGTGAACACTGAAGCTTTCTTT
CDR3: CASRAAVNTEAFF

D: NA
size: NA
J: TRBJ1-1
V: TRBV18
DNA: TGTGCCAGCTCACCTCTTCGGGGGGGGGAGACTGAAGCTTTCTTT
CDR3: CASSPLRGGETEAFF

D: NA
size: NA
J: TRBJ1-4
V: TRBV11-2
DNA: TGTGCCAGCAGCTTAGGTCTTAATGAAAAACTGTTTTTT
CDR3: CASSLGLNEKLFF

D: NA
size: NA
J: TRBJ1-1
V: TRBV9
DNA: TGTGCCAGCAAGTCAGGTCCGGGGGCTGAAGCTTTCTTT
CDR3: CASKSGPGAEAFF

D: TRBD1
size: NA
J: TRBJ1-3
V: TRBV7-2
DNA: TGTGCCAGCAGCTCACGACAGGGGAGCGTAAACACCATATATTTT
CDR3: CASSSRQGSVNTIYF

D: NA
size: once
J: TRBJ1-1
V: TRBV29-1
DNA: TGCAGCGTGGGCAGAGACACTGAAGCTTTCTTT
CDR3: CSVGRDTEAFF

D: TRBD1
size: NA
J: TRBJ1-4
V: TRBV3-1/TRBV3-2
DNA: TGTGCCAGCAGCACCCATTCCGGGACAGGGGTTGAAAAACTGTTTTTT
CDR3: CASSTHSGTGVEKLFF

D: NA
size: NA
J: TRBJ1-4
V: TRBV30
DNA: TGTGCCTGGAGTGGACAGGCTGCAACTAATGAAAAACTGTTTTTT
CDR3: CAWSGQAATNEKLFF

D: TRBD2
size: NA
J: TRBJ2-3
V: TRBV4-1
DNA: TGCGCCAGCAGCCACGACGTATCGCGGCGGGGGGGCCGGAATACGCAGTATTTT
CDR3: CASSHDVSRRGGRNTQYF

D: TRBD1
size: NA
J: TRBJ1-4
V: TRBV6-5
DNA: TGTGCCAGCAGTTACGGACAGGGGAGCAGGGGACTGTTTTTT
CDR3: CASSYGQGSRGLFF

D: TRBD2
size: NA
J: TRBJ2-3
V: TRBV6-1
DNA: TGTGCCAGCAGTGGGCTTAGCGGGGTGATCACAGATACGCAGTATTTT
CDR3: CASSGLSGVITDTQYF

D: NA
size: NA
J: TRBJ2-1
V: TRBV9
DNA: TGTGCCAGCAGCGCGGACATAAGCTCCTACAATGAGCAGTTCTTC
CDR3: CASSADISSYNEQFF

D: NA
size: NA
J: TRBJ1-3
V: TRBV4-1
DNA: TGCGCCAGCGCCTACGATGGAAACACCATATATTTT
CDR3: CASAYDGNTIYF

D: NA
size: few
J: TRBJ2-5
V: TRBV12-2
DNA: TGTGCAAGTCGCTTAGTACCCCAACAGTTTCAAGAGACCCAGTACTTC
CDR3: CASRLVPQQFQETQYF

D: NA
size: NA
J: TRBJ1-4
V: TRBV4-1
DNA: TGCGCCAGCAGCCAACCCAGAGGGATTGACATAACTAATGAAAAACTGTTTTTT
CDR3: CASSQPRGIDITNEKLFF

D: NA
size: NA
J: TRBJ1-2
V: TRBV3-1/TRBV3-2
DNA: TGTGCCAGCAGCCAAGACAGTTATGGCTACACCTTC
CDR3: CASSQDSYGYTF

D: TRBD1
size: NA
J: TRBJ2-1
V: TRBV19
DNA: TGTGCCAGTCGAACAACAGGGGTCTCCTACAATGAGCAGTTCTTC
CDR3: CASRTTGVSYNEQFF

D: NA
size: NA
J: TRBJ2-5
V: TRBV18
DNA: TGTGCCAGCCGGTTGGAGGGCAAAATTCAAGAGACCCAGTACTTC
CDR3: CASRLEGKIQETQYF

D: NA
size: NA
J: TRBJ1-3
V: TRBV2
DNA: TGTGCCAGCATGACGGGTGGAAACACCATATATTTT
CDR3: CASMTGGNTIYF

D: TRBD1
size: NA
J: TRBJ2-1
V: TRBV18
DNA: TGTGCCAGCTCAAGTGGGGGACAGGGGGTGAATGAGCAGTTCTTC
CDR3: CASSSGGQGVNEQFF